This is a list of T cell receptor beta chains from one sample in a study of T cells in Graves' hyperthyroidism and ophthalmopathy. MiXCR, applied by TCRdb to the multiplex PCR reads, yields one record per CDR3 protein. The sample comprises about 500,000 distinct CDR3 sequences, roughly a sixth of which are singletons, and about 29% rests with the top ten. Sequences were obtained from blood. These receptors were obtained from a woman in her 30s with Graves' ophthalmopathy. Both conserved end residues are part of each CDR3. D genes are given only for firm matches. Clone size is given for some rows only: seen once, a few or many times, or a class if the clone is expanded.

TRBJ2-7	TRBV11-2	many	-	CASSGRAGDLGQYF	TGTGCCAGCAGCGGGAGGGCAGGGGACCTTGGGCAGTACTTC
TRBJ1-1	TRBV29-1	-	-	CSVEEGGTEAFF	TGCAGCGTTGAAGAAGGGGGTACTGAAGCTTTCTTT
TRBJ2-7	TRBV7-6	-	TRBD2	CASSLGPGTNYEQYF	TGTGCCAGCAGCTTGGGCCCCGGGACTAACTACGAGCAGTACTTC
TRBJ1-2	TRBV7-2	few	-	CASSSGGGTGYTF	TGTGCCAGCAGCTCGGGCGGGGGGACGGGCTACACCTTC
TRBJ1-1	TRBV20-1	many	TRBD1	CSASPRGFMNTEAFF	TGCAGTGCTAGTCCCAGGGGGTTCATGAACACTGAAGCTTTCTTT
TRBJ1-2	TRBV2	many	-	CASSATLNYGYTF	TGTGCCAGCAGTGCGACACTGAACTATGGCTACACCTTC
TRBJ2-7	TRBV20-1	many	-	CSAREEGGFLGEQYF	TGCAGTGCTAGAGAAGAGGGGGGCTTCCTTGGCGAGCAGTACTTC
TRBJ2-1	TRBV7-9	-	-	CASKTGTGGFF	TGTGCCAGCAAAACCGGGACCGGCGGGTTCTTC
TRBJ2-3	TRBV11-2	many	-	CASSQLTGFGSQYF	TGTGCCAGCAGCCAGCTGACAGGCTTTGGATCGCAGTATTTT
TRBJ2-2	TRBV30	few	-	CAWRTGPGELFF	TGTGCCTGGAGGACAGGCCCCGGGGAGCTGTTTTTT
TRBJ2-2	TRBV18	many	-	CASSLFTGELFF	TGTGCCAGCTCACTTTTCACCGGGGAGCTGTTTTTT
TRBJ2-7	TRBV20-1	-	-	CSARRDGAARRDEQYF	TGCAGTGCTAGACGTGACGGGGCTGCTCGGCGAGACGAGCAGTACTTC
TRBJ1-4	TRBV5-1	-	-	CASSLGHGATNEKLFF	TGCGCCAGCAGCTTGGGACATGGTGCAACTAATGAAAAACTGTTTTTT
TRBJ1-5	TRBV7-8	many	TRBD1	CASSLRWTGTNQPQHF	TGTGCCAGCAGCTTACGGTGGACAGGGACCAATCAGCCCCAGCATTTT
TRBJ2-1	TRBV4-3	-	TRBD2	CASSIEGSGSSSYNEQFF	TGCGCCAGCAGTATCGAAGGGAGCGGGAGTTCTAGCTACAATGAGCAGTTCTTC
TRBJ2-7	TRBV7-6	many	-	CASSQPGRSGGGEQYF	TGTGCCAGCAGCCAACCCGGACGCTCAGGTGGTGGCGAGCAGTACTTC
TRBJ1-2	TRBV20-1	-	TRBD1	CSARAPGDSNGYTF	TGCAGTGCTAGAGCCCCCGGGGACAGCAATGGCTACACCTTC
TRBJ2-5	TRBV2	once	TRBD2	CASGGILAGVETQYF	TGTGCCAGCGGGGGGATCCTAGCGGGAGTAGAGACCCAGTACTTC
TRBJ2-1	TRBV20-1	few	-	CSSGGGTYNEQFF	TGCAGTAGCGGTGGCGGGACCTACAATGAGCAGTTCTTC
TRBJ2-5	TRBV27	many	-	CASRPPAGETQYF	TGTGCCAGCAGGCCACCAGCCGGAGAGACCCAGTACTTC
TRBJ2-5	TRBV19	many	TRBD2	CASSLAGGDQETQYF	TGTGCCAGTAGCTTAGCGGGAGGGGACCAAGAGACCCAGTACTTC
TRBJ1-1	TRBV9	many	-	CASSVGRNTEAFF	TGTGCCAGCAGCGTCGGCCGGAACACTGAAGCTTTCTTT
TRBJ2-3	TRBV2	many	-	CASNGGIADTQYF	TGTGCCAGCAACGGGGGAATAGCAGATACGCAGTATTTT
TRBJ2-1	TRBV28	many	TRBD1	CASMPTGGSYNEQFF	TGTGCCAGCATGCCTACAGGGGGCTCCTACAATGAGCAGTTCTTC
TRBJ2-5	TRBV4-3	many	TRBD1	CASSHAQGWEETQYF	TGCGCCAGCAGCCATGCACAGGGGTGGGAAGAGACCCAGTACTTC
TRBJ1-1	TRBV4-1	-	-	CASSDVDGTEAFF	TGCGCCAGCAGCGATGTAGATGGCACTGAAGCTTTCTTT
TRBJ1-2	TRBV28	few	-	CASSQSGQHYGYTF	TGTGCCAGCAGTCAATCAGGACAGCACTATGGCTACACCTTC
TRBJ1-1	TRBV4-3	many	-	CASSLYGANTEAFF	TGCGCCAGCAGTCTCTACGGGGCAAACACTGAAGCTTTCTTT
TRBJ1-2	TRBV29-1	-	-	CSVRTPQMGGYTF	TGCAGCGTTAGGACCCCACAAATGGGGGGCTACACCTTC
TRBJ1-5	TRBV6-2/TRBV6-3	many	-	CASGPWSAYQPQHF	TGTGCCAGCGGACCCTGGAGTGCCTATCAGCCCCAGCATTTT
TRBJ2-5	TRBV12-3/TRBV12-4	many	TRBD2	CASHWGGQETQYF	TGTGCCAGCCATTGGGGGGGCCAAGAGACCCAGTACTTC
TRBJ1-1	TRBV7-9	-	TRBD1	CASSLMGTGDEAFF	TGTGCCAGCAGCTTAATGGGGACAGGGGACGAAGCTTTCTTT
TRBJ2-1	TRBV12-3/TRBV12-4	many	-	CASSRNEQFF	TGTGCCAGCAGTCGGAATGAGCAGTTCTTC
TRBJ2-7	TRBV20-1	many	TRBD2	CSASGPLAGAVHEQYF	TGCAGTGCTAGCGGACCACTAGCGGGAGCCGTCCACGAGCAGTACTTC
TRBJ2-1	TRBV3-1	many	TRBD2	CASSQRTSGAYNEQFF	TGTGCCAGCAGCCAAAGGACTAGCGGAGCCTACAATGAGCAGTTCTTC
TRBJ2-1	TRBV3-1	many	TRBD1	CASSHNRGFWFNEQFF	TGTGCCAGCAGCCACAACAGGGGCTTTTGGTTCAATGAGCAGTTCTTC
TRBJ2-5	TRBV7-3	-	TRBD2	CASSSAGGIQETQYF	TGTGCCAGCAGCTCGGCGGGAGGGATACAAGAGACCCAGTACTTC